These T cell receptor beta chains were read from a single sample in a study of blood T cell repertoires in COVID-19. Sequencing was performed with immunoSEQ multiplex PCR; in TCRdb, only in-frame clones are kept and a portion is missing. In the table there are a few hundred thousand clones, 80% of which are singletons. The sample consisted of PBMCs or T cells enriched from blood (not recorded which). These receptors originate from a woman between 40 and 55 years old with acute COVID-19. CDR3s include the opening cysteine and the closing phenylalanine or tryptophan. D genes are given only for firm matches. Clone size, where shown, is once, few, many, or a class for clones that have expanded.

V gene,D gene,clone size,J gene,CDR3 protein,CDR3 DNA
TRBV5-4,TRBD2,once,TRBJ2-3,CASSPVGLGFTDTQYF,TGTGCCAGCAGCCCCGTCGGACTAGGCTTCACAGATACGCAGTATTTT
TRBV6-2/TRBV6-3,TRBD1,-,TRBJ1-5,CASSPRGRNQPQHF,TGTGCCAGCAGTCCCAGGGGGCGGAATCAGCCCCAGCATTTT
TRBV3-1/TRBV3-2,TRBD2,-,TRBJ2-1,CASSQDHGRAPSNEQFF,TGTGCCAGCAGCCAAGATCACGGGAGGGCACCCTCCAATGAGCAGTTCTTC
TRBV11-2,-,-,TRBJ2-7,CASSLVGQGSYEQYF,TGTGCCAGCAGCTTAGTAGGGCAGGGGTCCTACGAGCAGTACTTC
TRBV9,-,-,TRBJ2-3,CASSATRTQYF,TGTGCCAGCAGCGCCACTCGGACGCAGTATTTT
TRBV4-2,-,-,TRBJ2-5,CASSQEYGGLETQYF,TGTGCCAGCAGCCAAGAGTACGGGGGTTTAGAGACCCAGTACTTC
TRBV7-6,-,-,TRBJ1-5,CASTHPDQPQHF,TGTGCCAGCACCCATCCGGATCAGCCCCAGCATTTT
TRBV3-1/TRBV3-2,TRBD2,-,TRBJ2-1,CASSRMGLAVPGEQFF,TGTGCCAGCAGCCGGATGGGACTAGCGGTCCCGGGTGAGCAGTTCTTC
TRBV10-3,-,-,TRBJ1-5,CAIRPDSSNQPQHF,TGTGCCATCAGACCGGACAGTTCCAATCAGCCCCAGCATTTT
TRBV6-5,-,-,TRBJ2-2,CASSFNRDPGELFF,TGTGCCAGCAGTTTCAACAGGGATCCCGGGGAGCTGTTTTTT
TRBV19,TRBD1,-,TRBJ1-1,CASSMPARGVTEAFF,TGTGCCAGTAGTATGCCGGCCAGGGGGGTCACTGAAGCTTTCTTT
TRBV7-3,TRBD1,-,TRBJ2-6,CASRQSVIGTGASGANVLTF,TGTGCCAGCAGACAGTCCGTCATCGGGACAGGGGCTTCTGGGGCCAACGTCCTGACTTTC
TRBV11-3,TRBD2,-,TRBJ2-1,CASSPRRLATVNEQFF,TGTGCCAGCAGCCCGCGGAGACTAGCGACGGTGAATGAGCAGTTCTTC
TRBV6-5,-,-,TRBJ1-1,CASSYFGGIEAFF,TGTGCCAGCAGTTACTTCGGAGGGATTGAAGCTTTCTTT
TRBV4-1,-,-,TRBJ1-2,CASSQTQTANYGYTF,TGCGCCAGCAGCCAGACCCAGACAGCAAACTATGGCTACACCTTC
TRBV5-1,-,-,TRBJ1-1,CASSLATNTEAFF,TGCGCCAGCAGCTTGGCGACTAACACTGAAGCTTTCTTT
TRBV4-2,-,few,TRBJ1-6,CASSQVQDNSPLHF,TGTGCCAGCAGCCAAGTACAGGACAATTCACCCCTCCACTTT
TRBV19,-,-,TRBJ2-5,CASSIAAGSGETQYF,TGTGCCAGTAGTATAGCAGCAGGGTCAGGGGAGACCCAGTACTTC
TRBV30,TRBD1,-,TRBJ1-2,CAWSAPGTGGFFLYGYTF,TGTGCCTGGAGTGCACCCGGGACAGGGGGTTTCTTTCTCTATGGCTACACCTTC
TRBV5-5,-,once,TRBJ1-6,CASSPRGGDNSPLHF,TGTGCCAGCAGCCCCCGGGGGGGGGATAATTCACCCCTCCACTTT
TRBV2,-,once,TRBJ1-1,CASSATGGGTEAFF,TGTGCCAGCAGTGCGACGGGGGGCGGCACTGAAGCTTTCTTT
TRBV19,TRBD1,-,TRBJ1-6,CASTRQGRKDSPLHF,TGTGCCAGTACCCGACAGGGTAGAAAGGATTCACCCCTCCACTTT
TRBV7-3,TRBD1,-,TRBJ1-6,CASSLKVDGDREYNSPLHF,TGTGCCAGCAGCTTAAAAGTCGACGGGGACAGGGAGTACAATTCACCCCTCCACTTT
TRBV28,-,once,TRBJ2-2,CASSSGNGELFF,TGTGCCAGCAGCTCCGGGAACGGGGAGCTGTTTTTT
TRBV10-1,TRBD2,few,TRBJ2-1,CASSELVAGGQSEQFF,TGCGCCAGCAGTGAGTTGGTAGCGGGGGGGCAGAGTGAGCAGTTCTTC
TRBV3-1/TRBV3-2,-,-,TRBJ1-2,CASSQVDGLYGYTF,TGTGCCAGCAGCCAAGTCGATGGACTCTATGGCTACACCTTC
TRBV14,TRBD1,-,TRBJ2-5,CASRLQGSEKTQYF,TGTGCCAGCAGACTACAGGGGTCGGAGAAGACCCAGTACTTC
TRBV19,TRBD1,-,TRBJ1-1,CAGRQGEGTEAFF,TGTGCCGGTCGACAGGGGGAGGGGACTGAAGCTTTCTTT
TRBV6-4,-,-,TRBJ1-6,CASREGGSYNSPLHF,TGTGCCAGCAGGGAGGGAGGCTCCTATAATTCACCCCTCCACTTT
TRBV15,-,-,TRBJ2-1,CATSRKGGSGGNEQFF,TGTGCCACCAGCAGGAAGGGGGGATCGGGAGGAAATGAGCAGTTCTTC
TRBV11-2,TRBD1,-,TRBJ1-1,CASSPGRDRGQAFF,TGTGCCAGCAGCCCCGGCCGGGACAGGGGACAAGCTTTCTTT
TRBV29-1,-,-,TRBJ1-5,CSVDGGEGQPQHF,TGCAGCGTTGACGGCGGGGAAGGTCAGCCCCAGCATTTT
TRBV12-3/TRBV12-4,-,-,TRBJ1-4,CASSLRNEKLFF,TGTGCCAGCAGTTTACGGAATGAAAAACTGTTTTTT
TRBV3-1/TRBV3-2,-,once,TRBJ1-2,CASSQEGGGSNYGYTF,TGTGCCAGCAGCCAAGAGGGCGGGGGCTCAAACTATGGCTACACCTTC
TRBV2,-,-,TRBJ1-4,CASNVGGSSEKLFF,TGTGCCAGCAACGTTGGGGGCTCTAGTGAAAAACTGTTTTTT
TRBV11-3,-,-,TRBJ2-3,CASSFHTDTQYF,TGTGCCAGCAGCTTTCACACAGATACGCAGTATTTT
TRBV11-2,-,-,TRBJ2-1,CASRGTGPGENDEQFF,TGTGCCAGCAGGGGAACGGGTCCAGGGGAGAACGATGAGCAGTTCTTC
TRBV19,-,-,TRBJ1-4,CASSAPRQSLNTKLFF,TGTGCCAGTAGTGCCCCACGACAGTCCCTGAACACTAAACTGTTTTTT
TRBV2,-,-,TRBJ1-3,CASRQETGNTIYF,TGTGCCAGCCGACAGGAGACTGGAAACACCATATATTTT
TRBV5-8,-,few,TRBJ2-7,CASSLSASQPETNSYEQYF,TGTGCCAGCAGCTTGTCTGCATCCCAACCCGAGACTAACTCCTACGAGCAGTACTTC
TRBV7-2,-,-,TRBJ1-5,CASSLNPGSNQPQHF,TGTGCCAGCAGCCTCAACCCAGGTAGCAATCAGCCCCAGCATTTT
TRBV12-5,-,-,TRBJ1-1,CASGFTDNTEAFF,TGTGCTAGTGGTTTTACAGACAACACTGAAGCTTTCTTT
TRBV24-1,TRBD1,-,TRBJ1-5,CATSDPGQANQPQHF,TGTGCCACCAGTGATCCTGGACAGGCTAATCAGCCCCAGCATTTT
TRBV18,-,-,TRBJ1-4,CASSTPLGELFF,TGTGCCAGCTCAACGCCTCTAGGAGAACTGTTTTTT
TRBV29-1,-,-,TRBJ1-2,CSVDSAGAHYGYTF,TGCAGCGTTGACTCGGCAGGGGCCCACTATGGCTACACCTTC
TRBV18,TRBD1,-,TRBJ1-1,CASSPQATGENTEAFF,TGTGCCAGCTCACCACAGGCAACAGGGGAGAACACTGAAGCTTTCTTT
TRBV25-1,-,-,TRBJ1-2,CASSEYIRGTYYGYTF,TGTGCCAGCAGTGAATATATTCGAGGCACCTACTATGGCTACACCTTC
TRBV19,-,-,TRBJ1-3,CASSPQGTSGNTIYF,TGTGCCAGTAGCCCCCAGGGAACCTCTGGAAACACCATATATTTT
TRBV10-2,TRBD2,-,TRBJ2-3,CASSEGLAIDTQYF,TGCGCCAGCAGTGAGGGACTAGCTATAGATACGCAGTATTTT
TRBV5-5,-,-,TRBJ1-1,CASSFSTGGRTEAFF,TGTGCCAGCAGCTTTTCGACAGGAGGTAGAACTGAAGCTTTCTTT
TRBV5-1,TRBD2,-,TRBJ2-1,CASSLSGLASYNEQFF,TGCGCCAGCAGCTTGTCGGGACTAGCTTCCTACAATGAGCAGTTCTTC
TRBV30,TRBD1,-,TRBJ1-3,CAWNDRAGNTIYF,TGTGCCTGGAACGACAGGGCGGGAAACACCATATATTTT
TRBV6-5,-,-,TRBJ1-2,CASSYQGNYGYTF,TGTGCCAGCAGTTACCAGGGGAACTATGGCTACACCTTC
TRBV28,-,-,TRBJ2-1,CASKGGADYNEQFF,TGTGCCAGCAAAGGAGGGGCCGATTACAATGAGCAGTTCTTC
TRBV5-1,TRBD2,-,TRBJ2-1,CASSLGLAGSLDNEQFF,TGCGCCAGCAGTCTAGGACTAGCGGGCTCCCTGGACAATGAGCAGTTCTTC
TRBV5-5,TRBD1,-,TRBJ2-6,CASSPGTGGGANVLTF,TGTGCCAGCAGCCCGGGGACAGGGGGTGGGGCCAACGTCCTGACTTTC
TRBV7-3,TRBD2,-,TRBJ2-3,CASSLRLAGADTQYF,TGTGCCAGCAGCTTAAGACTAGCGGGAGCAGATACGCAGTATTTT